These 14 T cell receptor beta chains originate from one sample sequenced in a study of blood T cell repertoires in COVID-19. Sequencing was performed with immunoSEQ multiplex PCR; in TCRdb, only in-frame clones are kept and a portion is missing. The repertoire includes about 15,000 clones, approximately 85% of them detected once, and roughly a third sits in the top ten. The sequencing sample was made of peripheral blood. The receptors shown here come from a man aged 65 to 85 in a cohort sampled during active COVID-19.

The CDR3 DNA follows: TGCGCCAGCAGTGACCGCCCCCGCGGGAGGGCCGTTAATGAGCAGTTCTTC. It encodes CASSDRPRGRAVNEQFF. V and J are TRBV10-1 and TRBJ2-1; 9 positions match TRBD2. The CDR3 spans 17 residues. CDR1 WNHNN and CDR2 SYGVQD come from the germline V gene (reference sequence). The ends lost 3 bases at V and 7 bases at J; junction bases unmatched: 13.

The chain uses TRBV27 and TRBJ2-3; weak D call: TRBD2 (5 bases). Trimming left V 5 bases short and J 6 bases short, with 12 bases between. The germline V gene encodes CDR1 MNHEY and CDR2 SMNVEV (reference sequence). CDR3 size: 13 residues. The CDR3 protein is CASSIGTGDTQYF. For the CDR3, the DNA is TGTGCCAGCAGTATAGGAACGGGGGATACGCAGTATTTT.

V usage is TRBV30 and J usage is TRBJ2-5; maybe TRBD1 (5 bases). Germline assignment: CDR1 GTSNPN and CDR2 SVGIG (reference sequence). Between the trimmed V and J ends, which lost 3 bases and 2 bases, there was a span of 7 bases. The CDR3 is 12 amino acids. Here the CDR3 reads CAWRRQQETQYF. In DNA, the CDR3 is TGTGCCTGGAGGAGACAGCAAGAGACCCAGTACTTC.

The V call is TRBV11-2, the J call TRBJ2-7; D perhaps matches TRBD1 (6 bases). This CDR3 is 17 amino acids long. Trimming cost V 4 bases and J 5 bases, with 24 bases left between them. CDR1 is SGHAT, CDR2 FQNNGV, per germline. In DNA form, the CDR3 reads TGTGCCAGCAGCTCCCCCTCGGAACCTAGGGGGTCTAACGAGCAGTACTTC. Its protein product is CASSSPSEPRGSNEQYF. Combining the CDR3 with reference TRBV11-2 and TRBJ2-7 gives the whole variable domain EAGVAQSPRYKIIEKRQSVAFWCNPISGHATLYWYQQILGQGPKLLIQFQNNGVVDDSQLPKDRFSAERLKGVDSTLKIQPAKLEDSAVYLCASSSPSEPRGSNEQYFGPGTRLTVT.

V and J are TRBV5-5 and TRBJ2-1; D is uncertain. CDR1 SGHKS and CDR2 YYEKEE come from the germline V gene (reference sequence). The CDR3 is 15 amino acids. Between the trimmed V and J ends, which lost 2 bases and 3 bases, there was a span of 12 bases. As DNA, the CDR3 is TGTGCCAGCAGCTTCGGCGGCCAGCGCTACAATGAGCAGTTCTTC. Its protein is CASSFGGQRYNEQFF. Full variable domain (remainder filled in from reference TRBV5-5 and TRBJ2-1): DAGVTQSPTHLIKTRGQQVTLRCSPISGHKSVSWYQQVLGQGPQFIFQYYEKEERGRGNFPDRFSARQFPNYSSELNVNALLLGDSALYLCASSFGGQRYNEQFFGPGTRLTVL.

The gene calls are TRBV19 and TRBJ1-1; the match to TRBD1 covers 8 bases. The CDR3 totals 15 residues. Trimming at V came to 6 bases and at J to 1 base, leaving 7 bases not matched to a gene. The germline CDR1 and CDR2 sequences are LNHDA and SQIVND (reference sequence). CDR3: CASRSPGQANTEAFF. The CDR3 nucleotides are TGTGCCAGTAGATCTCCGGGACAGGCGAACACTGAAGCTTTCTTT.

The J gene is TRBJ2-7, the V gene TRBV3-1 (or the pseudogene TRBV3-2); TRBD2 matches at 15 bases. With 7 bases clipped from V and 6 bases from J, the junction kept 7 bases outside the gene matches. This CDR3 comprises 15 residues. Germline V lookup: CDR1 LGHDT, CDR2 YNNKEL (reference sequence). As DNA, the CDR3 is TGTGCCAGCAAAGGACTAGCGGGAGGGGGAGGCGAGCAGTACTTC. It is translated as CASKGLAGGGGEQYF.

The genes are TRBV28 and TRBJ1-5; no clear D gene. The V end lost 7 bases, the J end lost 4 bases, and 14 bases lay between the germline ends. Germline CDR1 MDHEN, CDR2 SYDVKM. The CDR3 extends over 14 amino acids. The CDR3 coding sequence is TGTGCCAGCACCTTAAGCGGTTGGAATCAGCCCCAGCATTTT. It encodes CASTLSGWNQPQHF. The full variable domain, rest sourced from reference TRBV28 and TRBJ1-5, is DVKVTQSSRYLVKRTGEKVFLECVQDMDHENMFWYRQDPGLGLRLIYFSYDVKMKEKGDIPEGYSVSREKKERFSLILESASTNQTSMYLCASTLSGWNQPQHFGDGTRLSIL.

The CDR3 DNA is TGTGCCAGCAGCTCCGACAGGGTAGGGGCCAACGTCCTGACTTTC. Its protein is CASSSDRVGANVLTF. J is TRBJ2-6 and V is TRBV7-8, with 7 bases aligning to TRBD1. V lost 4 bases to trimming and J lost 4 bases; unmatched junction nucleotides: 4. The CDR3 has 15 amino acids. CDR1 and CDR2 from the germline V gene are SGHVS and FQNEAQ.

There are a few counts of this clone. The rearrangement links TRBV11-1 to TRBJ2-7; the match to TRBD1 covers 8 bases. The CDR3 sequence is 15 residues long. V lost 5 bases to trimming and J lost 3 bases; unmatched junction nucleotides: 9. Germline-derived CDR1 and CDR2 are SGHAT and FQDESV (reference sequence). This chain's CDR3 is CASSRTGTVGYEQYF. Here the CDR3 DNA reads TGTGCCAGCAGCAGGACAGGGACCGTGGGCTACGAGCAGTACTTC.

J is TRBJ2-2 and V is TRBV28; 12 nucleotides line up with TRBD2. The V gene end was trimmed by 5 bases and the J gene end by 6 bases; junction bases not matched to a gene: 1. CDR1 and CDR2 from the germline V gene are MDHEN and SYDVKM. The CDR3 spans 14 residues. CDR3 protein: CASSTSGRSGELFF. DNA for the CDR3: TGTGCCAGCAGTACTAGCGGGAGGTCCGGGGAGCTGTTTTTT.

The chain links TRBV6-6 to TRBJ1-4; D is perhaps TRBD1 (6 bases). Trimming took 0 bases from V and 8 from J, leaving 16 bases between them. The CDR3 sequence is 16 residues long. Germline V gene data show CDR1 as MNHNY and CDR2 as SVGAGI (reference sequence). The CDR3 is CASSYSKRGAEEKLFF. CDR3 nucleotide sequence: TGTGCCAGCAGTTACTCGAAGCGGGGGGCCGAGGAAAAACTGTTTTTT.

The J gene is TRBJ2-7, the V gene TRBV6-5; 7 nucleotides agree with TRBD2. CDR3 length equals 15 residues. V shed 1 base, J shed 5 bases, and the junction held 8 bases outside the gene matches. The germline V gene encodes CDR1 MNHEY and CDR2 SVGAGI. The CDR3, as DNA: TGTGCCAGCAGTTACTTGGGGGGGAATGGCGACGAGCAGTACTTC. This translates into CASSYLGGNGDEQYF.

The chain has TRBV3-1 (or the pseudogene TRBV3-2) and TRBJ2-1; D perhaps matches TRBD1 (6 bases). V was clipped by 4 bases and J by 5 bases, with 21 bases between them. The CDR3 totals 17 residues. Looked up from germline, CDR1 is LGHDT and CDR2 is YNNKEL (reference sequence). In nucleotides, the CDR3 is TGTGCCAGCAGCCGTGGACAGCTAAAGTTAGGTGACAATGAGCAGTTCTTC. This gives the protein CASSRGQLKLGDNEQFF.